The 21 T cell receptor beta chains in this list originate from one sample, sequenced in a study of vaccination effects on CD4 cells after COVID-19. The data were produced by immunoSEQ multiplex PCR, yet TCRdb's version contains in-frame clones alone and is incomplete. The sample has about 45,000 clones, around four fifths seen once. Upon completion of 10 days in culture, CD4+ T cells were isolated. No cognate antigen is known for these TCRs. Sequenced material: CD4+ T cells from PBMCs cultured without peptide, taken before COVID-19 vaccination. The receptors here all came from a human donor who had a prior SARS-CoV-2 infection.

V gene TRBV6-5 combines with J gene TRBJ1-4; 8 positions agree with TRBD1. Germline CDR1 reads MNHEY; CDR2 reads SVGAGI. The CDR3 has 14 residues. After removal of 6 bases from V and 7 bases from J, the junction contained 7 bases not matched to a gene. CDR3 in amino acids: CASRQQGVGEKLFF. CDR3 DNA: TGTGCCAGCAGACAACAGGGGGTGGGTGAAAAACTGTTTTTT.

The chain links TRBV5-1 to TRBJ2-3, with TRBD1 matching over 10 bases. The CDR3 has 14 amino acids. With V trimmed by 3 bases and J by 5 bases, 3 bases remained unmatched. The germline V gene has CDR1 SGHRS and CDR2 YFSETQ. Written as DNA, the CDR3 is TGCGCCAGCAGCTACGGGACAGGGGAAGATACGCAGTATTTT. It encodes CASSYGTGEDTQYF.

The chain joins TRBV2 to TRBJ2-5, with 9 bases fitting TRBD2. The CDR3 has 15 residues. Germline CDR1 SNHLY, CDR2 FYNNEI. The V gene end was trimmed by 7 bases and the J gene end by 3 bases; junction bases not matched to a gene: 9. The CDR3 sequence: CASTLAGGFEETQYF. The DNA for the CDR3 is TGTGCCAGCACTCTGGCGGGAGGGTTCGAAGAGACCCAGTACTTC.

The chain carries TRBV11-2 and TRBJ2-1, with no clear D. The CDR3 covers 13 residues. Germline loops: CDR1 SGHAT, CDR2 FQNNGV. The V gene lost 1 base and the J gene lost 6 bases, with 7 bases spanning the gap. CDR3 sequence: CASSLVASNEQFF. The CDR3 nucleotides read TGTGCCAGCAGCTTAGTAGCTAGCAATGAGCAGTTCTTC. Complete variable domain (other parts from reference TRBV11-2 and TRBJ2-1): EAGVAQSPRYKIIEKRQSVAFWCNPISGHATLYWYQQILGQGPKLLIQFQNNGVVDDSQLPKDRFSAERLKGVDSTLKIQPAKLEDSAVYLCASSLVASNEQFFGPGTRLTVL.

The chain combines TRBV18 with TRBJ1-1, with a weak D call TRBD1 (6 bases). The CDR3 is made up of 13 amino acids. V dropped 4 bases and J dropped 8 bases, with 14 bases sitting between them. CDR1 is KGHSH and CDR2 is LQKENI in the germline V gene. Written as DNA, the CDR3 is TGTGCCAGCTCACGACTACAGGGCATCGAAGCTTTCTTT. This encodes CASSRLQGIEAFF.

The chain recombines TRBV7-2 with TRBJ1-2; D ambiguous. Germline CDR1 reads SGHTA; CDR2 reads FQGNSA. V was trimmed by 1 base and J by 5 bases, leaving 11 bases between them. The CDR3 runs 14 residues. The chain's CDR3 is CASSLVPAEYGYTF. CDR3 coding DNA: TGTGCCAGCAGCTTAGTGCCAGCGGAATATGGCTACACCTTC.

This clone has just a few counts. V usage is TRBV12-3 or TRBV12-4 and J usage is TRBJ2-4, with 10 bases lining up with TRBD2. This CDR3 contains 13 residues. The junction had 3 bases not matched to a gene; V was cut back by 7 bases and J by 6 bases. This CDR3 reads CASKQREGNIQYF. The CDR3 bases are TGTGCCAGCAAACAGCGGGAGGGAAACATTCAGTACTTC.

The chain employs TRBV5-4 and TRBJ2-5, with TRBD2 matching 9 bases. V was clipped by 4 bases and J by 4 bases; unmatched bases: 17. The CDR3 is made up of 18 amino acids. In germline, CDR1 is SGHNT, CDR2 YYREEE (reference sequence). The CDR3 nucleotides read TGTGCCAGCAGCACCGGGCGGGGTAGCGGGAGAGGTGGAGAGACCCAGTACTTC. As protein: CASSTGRGSGRGGETQYF.

The J gene is TRBJ1-2, the V gene TRBV7-2, with D possibly TRBD1 on 5 matching bases. In germline, CDR1 is SGHTA, CDR2 FQGNSA. Trimming took 5 bases from V and 4 from J, leaving 11 bases between them. The length of the CDR3 is 13 residues. The CDR3 DNA reads TGTGCCAGCAGCCCGGGACGGACCTATGGCTACACCTTC. This translates into CASSPGRTYGYTF.

The CDR3 nucleotides are TGTGCCACCCAGAGGGACGGGGGAACTTATGGCTACACCTTC. The encoded protein is CATQRDGGTYGYTF. The V and J genes are TRBV19 and TRBJ1-2, with a possible D match to TRBD1 (5 bases). Trimming took 10 bases from V and 5 from J, leaving 20 bases between them. This CDR3 has 14 residues. CDR1 and CDR2 (germline): LNHDA, SQIVND (reference sequence).

The genes are TRBV25-1 and TRBJ2-1; D not resolved. Trimming pared 4 bases from V and 9 bases from J, leaving 19 bases between. From germline, CDR1 is MGHDK and CDR2 SYGVNS. This CDR3 spans 15 amino acids. In nucleotides, the CDR3 is TGTGCCAGCAGTGCTAGAGGAGTGGGCCCGGTTGAGCAGTTCTTC. The encoded protein is CASSARGVGPVEQFF.

The chain recombines TRBV19 with TRBJ2-6; D unresolved. V lost 3 bases and J 0 bases, leaving 21 bases between the germline ends. This CDR3 is built from 20 residues. CDR1 is LNHDA and CDR2 is SQIVND in the germline V gene (reference sequence). The DNA for the CDR3 is TGTGCCAGTAGTATCCGGAGAATAATTGGCCCTCTCTCTGGGGCCAACGTCCTGACTTTC. Amino acids: CASSIRRIIGPLSGANVLTF.

The chain couples TRBV11-3 to TRBJ1-2; perhaps TRBD1 as D (5 bases). Trimming took 0 bases from V and 14 from J, leaving 13 bases between them. This CDR3 has 12 amino acids. Germline lookup yields CDR1 SGHNT and CDR2 YENEEA. CDR3 loop: CASSLDEGEQTF. DNA of the CDR3: TGTGCCAGCAGCTTAGACGAAGGGGAGCAAACCTTC. Full variable domain (missing parts from reference TRBV11-3 and TRBJ1-2): EAGVVQSPRYKIIEKKQPVAFWCNPISGHNTLYWYLQNLGQGPELLIRYENEEAVDDSQLPKDRFSAERLKGVDSTLKIQPAELGDSAVYLCASSLDEGEQTFGSGTRLTVV.

This rearrangement joins TRBV25-1 to TRBJ1-1; D call uncertain. This CDR3 is built from 11 residues. The ends were cut back, 6 bases at V and 4 bases at J, with 6 bases in the middle. The germline CDR1 and CDR2 sequences are MGHDK and SYGVNS. CDR3 loop: CASSRSTEAFF. The DNA for the CDR3 is TGTGCCAGCAGCAGGTCCACTGAAGCTTTCTTT.

This clone was seen only a few times. The chain has TRBV30 and TRBJ1-4; the D is unclear. Germline CDR1 and CDR2: GTSNPN and SVGIG (reference sequence). This CDR3 has 14 amino acids. V was trimmed by 0 bases and J by 8 bases, leaving 13 bases between them. CDR3 amino acids: CAWSVFSGYEKLFF. DNA for the CDR3: TGTGCCTGGAGTGTATTTTCGGGTTACGAAAAACTGTTTTTT.

The chain couples TRBV6-1 to TRBJ1-5, with TRBD1 as a possible D gene (6 bases). The CDR3 totals 17 residues. Trimming pared 2 bases from V and 4 bases from J, leaving 18 bases between. Germline assignment: CDR1 MNHNS and CDR2 SASEGT. The CDR3 here is CASSESKGVGWNQPQHF. In nucleotides, the CDR3 is TGTGCCAGCAGTGAATCCAAGGGGGTAGGGTGGAATCAGCCCCAGCATTTT.

The V call is TRBV5-1, the J call TRBJ2-2; D ambiguous. The CDR3 is made up of 15 amino acids. Germline loops: CDR1 SGHRS, CDR2 YFSETQ. With 8 bases removed from V and 0 bases from J, the gap between germline ends came to 14 bases. DNA for the CDR3: TGCGCCAGTACCAGAGGAAACACGAACACCGGGGAGCTGTTTTTT. This translates into CASTRGNTNTGELFF.

This clone has only a few counts. The chain carries TRBV19 and TRBJ2-7; 7 positions agree with TRBD2. After removal of 2 bases from V and 3 bases from J, the junction contained 4 bases not matched to a gene. Germline V lookup: CDR1 LNHDA, CDR2 SQIVND (reference sequence). The CDR3 spans 14 residues. The CDR3 DNA is TGTGCCAGTAGTATACAGCGGGGTGGCTACGAGCAGTACTTC. Translated, it gives CASSIQRGGYEQYF. Based on the CDR3 plus reference TRBV19 and TRBJ2-7, the full variable domain is DGGITQSPKYLFRKEGQNVTLSCEQNLNHDAMYWYRQDPGQGLRLIYYSQIVNDFQKGDIAEGYSVSREKKESFPLTVTSAQKNPTAFYLCASSIQRGGYEQYFGPGTRLTVT.

The chain combines TRBV4-1 with TRBJ1-3, with D hard to call. The CDR3 is made up of 15 amino acids. V lost 3 bases and J 1 base, leaving 10 bases between the germline ends. Germline V gives CDR1 MGHRA, CDR2 YSYEKL. CDR3 DNA sequence: TGCGCCAGCAGCCAGAGCCAGAGTTCTGGAAACACCATATATTTT. It encodes CASSQSQSSGNTIYF.

The V and J genes are TRBV11-3 and TRBJ2-7, with D tentatively TRBD2 (6 bases). Trimming removed 2 bases from V and 3 bases from J, with 20 bases in between. The CDR3 is made up of 17 amino acids. Germline assignment: CDR1 SGHNT and CDR2 YENEEA. In nucleotides, the CDR3 is TGTGCCAGCAGCTTACAAGGAGGATCGGGGGTGGGCTACGAGCAGTACTTC. Translation gives CASSLQGGSGVGYEQYF.

The V gene is TRBV9, the J gene TRBJ1-4; TRBD1 matches 7 bases. CDR3 length equals 15 residues. The V and J ends lost 2 bases and 7 bases, in that order; junction bases with no gene match: 8. CDR1 and CDR2 from the germline V gene are SGDLS and YYNGEE. The CDR3 coding sequence is TGTGCCAGCAGCGTTCTACAGGGGAGGGGTGAAAAACTGTTTTTT. This translates into CASSVLQGRGEKLFF.